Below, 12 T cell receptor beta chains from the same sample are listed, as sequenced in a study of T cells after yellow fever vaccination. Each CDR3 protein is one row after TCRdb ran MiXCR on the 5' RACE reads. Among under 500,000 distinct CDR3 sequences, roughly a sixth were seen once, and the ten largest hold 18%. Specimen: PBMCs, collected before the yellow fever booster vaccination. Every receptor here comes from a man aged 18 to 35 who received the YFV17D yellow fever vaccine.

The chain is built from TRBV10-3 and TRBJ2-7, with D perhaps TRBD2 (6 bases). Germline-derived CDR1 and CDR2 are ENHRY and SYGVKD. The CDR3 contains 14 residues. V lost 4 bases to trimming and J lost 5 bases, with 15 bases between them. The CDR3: CAISGFPEGNEQYF. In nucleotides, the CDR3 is TGTGCCATCAGTGGGTTCCCGGAGGGAAACGAGCAGTACTTC.

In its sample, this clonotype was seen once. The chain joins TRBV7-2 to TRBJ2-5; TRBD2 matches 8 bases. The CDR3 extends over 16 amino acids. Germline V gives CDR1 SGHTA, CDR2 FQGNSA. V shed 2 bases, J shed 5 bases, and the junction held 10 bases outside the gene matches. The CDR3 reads CASSLRAGGRGETQYF. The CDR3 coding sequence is TGTGCCAGCAGCTTACGGGCGGGGGGAAGGGGGGAGACCCAGTACTTC.

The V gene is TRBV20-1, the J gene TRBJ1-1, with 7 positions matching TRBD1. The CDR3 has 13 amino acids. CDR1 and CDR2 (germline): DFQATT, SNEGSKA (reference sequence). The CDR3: CRGGGQSNTEAFF. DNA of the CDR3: TGCAGGGGGGGGGGACAGTCGAACACTGAAGCTTTCTTT.

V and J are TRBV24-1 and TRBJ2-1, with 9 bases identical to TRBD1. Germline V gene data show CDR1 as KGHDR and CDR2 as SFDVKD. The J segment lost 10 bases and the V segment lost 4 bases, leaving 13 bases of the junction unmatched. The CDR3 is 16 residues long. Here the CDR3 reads CATSDSGTGTPREQFF. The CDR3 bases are TGTGCCACCAGTGACTCCGGGACAGGGACTCCGAGAGAGCAGTTCTTC.

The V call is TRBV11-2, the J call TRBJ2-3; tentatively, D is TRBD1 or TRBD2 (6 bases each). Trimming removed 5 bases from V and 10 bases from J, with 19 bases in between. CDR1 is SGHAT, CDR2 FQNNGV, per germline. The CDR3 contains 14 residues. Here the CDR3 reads CASSRNLGGTAQYF. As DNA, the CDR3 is TGTGCCAGCAGCCGCAATCTAGGGGGGACTGCGCAGTATTTT.

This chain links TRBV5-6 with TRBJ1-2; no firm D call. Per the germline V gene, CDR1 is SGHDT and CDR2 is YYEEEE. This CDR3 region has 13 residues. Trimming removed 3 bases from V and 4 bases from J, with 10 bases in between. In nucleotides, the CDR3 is TGTGCCAGCAGCTCTGGCAGTCCCTATGGCTACACCTTC. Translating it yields CASSSGSPYGYTF.

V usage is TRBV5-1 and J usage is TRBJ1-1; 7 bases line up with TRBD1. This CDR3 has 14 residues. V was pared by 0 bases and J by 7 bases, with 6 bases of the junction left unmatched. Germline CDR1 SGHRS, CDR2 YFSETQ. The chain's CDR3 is CASSLAAGGGEAFF. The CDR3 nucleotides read TGCGCCAGCAGCTTGGCGGCAGGGGGTGGTGAAGCTTTCTTT.

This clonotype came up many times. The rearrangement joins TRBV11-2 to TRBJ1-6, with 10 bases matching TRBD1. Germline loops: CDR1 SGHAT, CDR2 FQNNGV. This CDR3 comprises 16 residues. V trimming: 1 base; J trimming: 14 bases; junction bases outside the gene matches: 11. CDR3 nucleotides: TGTGCCAGCAGCTTAGGGGGACAGGGGTTCTCGGATTCCCTCCACTTT. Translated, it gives CASSLGGQGFSDSLHF.

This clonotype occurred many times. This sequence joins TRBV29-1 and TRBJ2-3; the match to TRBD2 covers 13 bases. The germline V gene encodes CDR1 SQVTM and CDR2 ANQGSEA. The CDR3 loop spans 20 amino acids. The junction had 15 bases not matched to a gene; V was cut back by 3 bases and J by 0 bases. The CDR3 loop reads CSVEPGHRLAGGPSTDTQYF. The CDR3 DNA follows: TGCAGCGTTGAGCCGGGGCACCGACTAGCGGGGGGTCCTAGCACAGATACGCAGTATTTT.

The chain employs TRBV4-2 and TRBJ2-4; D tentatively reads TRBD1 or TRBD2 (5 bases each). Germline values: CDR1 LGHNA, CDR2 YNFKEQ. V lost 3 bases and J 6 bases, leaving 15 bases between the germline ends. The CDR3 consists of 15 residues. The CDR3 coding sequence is TGTGCCAGCAGCCAGGAATACGGGACCCCAAACATTCAGTACTTC. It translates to CASSQEYGTPNIQYF.

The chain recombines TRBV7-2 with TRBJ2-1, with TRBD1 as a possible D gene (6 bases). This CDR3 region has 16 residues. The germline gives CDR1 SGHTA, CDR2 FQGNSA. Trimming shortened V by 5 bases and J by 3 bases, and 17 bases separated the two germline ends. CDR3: CASSPTGQLIYNEQFF. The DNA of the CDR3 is TGTGCCAGCAGCCCCACCGGACAGTTAATCTACAATGAGCAGTTCTTC.

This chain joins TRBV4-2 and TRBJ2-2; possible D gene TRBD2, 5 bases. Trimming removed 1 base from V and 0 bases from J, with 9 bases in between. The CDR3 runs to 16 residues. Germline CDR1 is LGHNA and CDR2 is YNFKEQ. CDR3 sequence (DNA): TGTGCCAGCAGCCAAGGACCCGGGACGAACACCGGGGAGCTGTTTTTT. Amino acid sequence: CASSQGPGTNTGELFF.